The 15 T cell receptor beta chains below were found in one sample sequenced in a study of cytotoxic CD8 clonotypes in ibrutinib-treated CLL. Method: immunoSEQ multiplex PCR; TCRdb's copy keeps in-frame clones and lacks some. The sample yields almost 250,000 clones, 70% seen once. The sequenced sample was PBMCs, obtained after 24 months of ibrutinib treatment. These receptors were taken from a human donor with chronic lymphocytic leukemia.

The rearrangement links TRBV2 to TRBJ1-5; D remains ambiguous. V lost 5 bases, J lost 7 bases, and 12 bases lay in between. Germline V gene data show CDR1 as SNHLY and CDR2 as FYNNEI. The CDR3 is 13 amino acids. In DNA, the CDR3 is TGTGCCAGCAGTTACCAAGGTAACCAGCCCCAGCATTTT. Translation gives CASSYQGNQPQHF.

The chain employs TRBV7-3 and TRBJ2-3; 10 bases are a match to TRBD2. CDR1 and CDR2 (germline): SGHTA, FQGTGA. CDR3 length equals 16 residues. V lost 4 bases to trimming and J lost 4 bases; unmatched junction nucleotides: 8. The CDR3 region has the DNA TGTGCCAGCAGCTCCGCTAGCGGGAGTATGGCAGATACGCAGTATTTT. This translates into CASSSASGSMADTQYF.

This sequence joins TRBV4-1 and TRBJ2-7; D possibly corresponds to TRBD2 (6 bases). The CDR3 has 16 amino acids. Germline CDR1 reads MGHRA; CDR2 reads YSYEKL. Trimming cost V 3 bases and J 9 bases, with 24 bases left between them. Here the CDR3 reads CASSHPEGAPLGGQYF. In DNA form, the CDR3 reads TGCGCCAGCAGCCACCCGGAGGGAGCCCCGCTCGGCGGGCAGTACTTC.

Only one count was recorded for this clone. The chain couples TRBV27 to TRBJ1-4; 9 bases are a match to TRBD1. Germline V CDR1 and CDR2: MNHEY, SMNVEV (reference sequence). J lost 6 bases, V lost 8 bases, and 7 bases had no gene match. The CDR3 is 14 residues long. CDR3 in DNA: TGTGCCAGCTGCCGGGGACAGGGCCATGAAAAACTGTTTTTT. The encoded protein is CASCRGQGHEKLFF.

J is TRBJ2-7 and V is TRBV7-8, with 8 bases identical to TRBD1. In germline, CDR1 is SGHVS, CDR2 FQNEAQ. The ends lost 6 bases at V and 7 bases at J; junction bases unmatched: 14. The CDR3 length is 15 residues. The DNA for the CDR3 is TGTGCCAGCAGTTCCCAGGGGGCTAGCCCGAAAGAGCAGTACTTC. It encodes CASSSQGASPKEQYF.

This clone was counted once. The CDR3 nucleotides are TGTGCCAGCAGCCCCGGGGGGTTGGCCTACGAGCAGTACTTC. Protein: CASSPGGLAYEQYF. The rearrangement links TRBV5-4 to TRBJ2-7; 7 bases line up with TRBD2. Germline lookup yields CDR1 SGHNT and CDR2 YYREEE (reference sequence). J was trimmed by 2 bases and V by 4 bases; bases with no gene match: 6. This CDR3 region has 14 residues.

This clone came up a few times. The chain carries TRBV7-3 and TRBJ2-5; TRBD2 might be the D (5 bases). This CDR3 has 13 amino acids. In germline, CDR1 is SGHTA, CDR2 FQGTGA. Trimming took 1 base from V and 4 from J, leaving 7 bases between them. The CDR3 loop reads CASSLIARETQYF. The CDR3 nucleotides read TGTGCCAGCAGCTTAATAGCGCGAGAGACCCAGTACTTC.

In this sample, this clone turned up once. The chain recombines TRBV5-1 with TRBJ1-5, with a weak D call TRBD1 (6 bases). Germline values: CDR1 SGHRS, CDR2 YFSETQ. With 1 base removed from V and 8 bases from J, the gap between germline ends came to 13 bases. The length of the CDR3 is 14 residues. The CDR3 bases are TGCGCCAGCAGCTTGTCCGGGGGCGGGGAGCCCCAGCATTTT. Translated: CASSLSGGGEPQHF.

This clone was seen more than once but under ten times. The chain carries TRBV30 and TRBJ2-7; D gene unclear. The CDR3 is 14 amino acids. V lost 3 bases and J lost 0, with 12 bases in between. Per the germline V gene, CDR1 is GTSNPN and CDR2 is SVGIG (reference sequence). This CDR3 reads CAWRSGLSSYEQYF. The CDR3 coding sequence is TGTGCCTGGAGGTCAGGTTTGAGCTCCTACGAGCAGTACTTC.

This chain joins TRBV27 and TRBJ1-5; tentatively, D is TRBD1 (5 bases). The CDR3 sequence is 15 residues long. The germline V gene encodes CDR1 MNHEY and CDR2 SMNVEV (reference sequence). Trimming stripped 5 bases from V and 2 bases from J, with 13 bases between. CDR3 coding DNA: TGTGCCAGCAGTCCCTGGGGAGGGGGCAATCAGCCCCAGCATTTT. Translating it yields CASSPWGGGNQPQHF.

The CDR3 DNA follows: TGTGCCAGTAGTCCCCTGCTATTGCGGGATACCGCCTACGAGCAGTACTTC. Translating gives CASSPLLLRDTAYEQYF. V is TRBV19 and J is TRBJ2-7; maybe TRBD2 (6 bases). Germline values: CDR1 LNHDA, CDR2 SQIVND (reference sequence). V was shortened by 5 bases and J by 2 bases, with 22 bases between the two germline ends. The CDR3 runs to 17 residues.

This chain uses TRBV29-1 with TRBJ2-5; D gene ambiguous. CDR1 and CDR2 from the germline V gene are SQVTM and ANQGSEA. CDR3 size: 12 residues. V lost 4 bases, J lost 6 bases, and 12 bases lay in between. The CDR3 spells CSVAWGSQTQYF. The CDR3 DNA follows: TGCAGCGTTGCCTGGGGTAGTCAGACCCAGTACTTC.

The CDR3 DNA sequence: TGTGCCACCAGCAGAGAACTAGCAGGAGGGGAGACCCAGTACTTC. Translated: CATSRELAGGETQYF. V gene TRBV15 combines with J gene TRBJ2-5; TRBD2 might be the D (6 bases). V lost 0 bases to trimming and J lost 5 bases, with 13 bases between them. Germline CDR1 LNHNV, CDR2 YYDKDF (reference sequence). CDR3 length: 15 residues.

CDR3 coding DNA: TGTGCCAGCAAGATTTCCAGGGGCTATAATGAAAAACTGTTTTTT. Translated: CASKISRGYNEKLFF. The chain uses TRBV6-6 and TRBJ1-4; a possible D gene is TRBD1 (6 bases). V lost 7 bases to trimming and J lost 4 bases, with 16 bases between them. CDR1 is MNHNY, CDR2 SVGAGI, per germline (reference sequence). The CDR3 has 15 residues.

The chain recombines TRBV28 with TRBJ2-7; D is possibly TRBD1 (5 bases). The V end was cut by 6 bases, the J end by 7 bases, with 10 bases between. Germline CDR1 is MDHEN and CDR2 is SYDVKM. The CDR3 sequence is 11 residues long. CDR3 residues: CASRIPGEQYF. The CDR3 DNA follows: TGTGCCAGCAGGATCCCAGGGGAGCAGTACTTC.